The clone carrying this T cell receptor beta chain has more than one count but fewer than ten. Trimming pared 1 base from V and 2 bases from J, leaving 8 bases between. The CDR3 is made up of 13 amino acids. Per germline, CDR1 DFQATT and CDR2 SNEGSKA (reference sequence). The sample originates from a study of T-cell memory formation after mild COVID-19. TCRdb recomputed calls from the 5' RACE reads with MiXCR, one row per CDR3 protein. The repertoire holds approximately 400,000 distinct CDR3 sequences, with approximately 25% as singletons. This chain connects TRBV20-1 to TRBJ2-5; D ambiguous. Sequencing was performed on PBMCs or a T cell subset sorted from them (not recorded which). The receptor was isolated from an adult woman who had mild COVID-19 (a few samples of this study predate the infection). Cell type and time point are not known. The CDR3 loop reads CSARGAPQETQYF. CDR3 nucleotide sequence: TGCAGTGCTAGAGGCGCGCCTCAAGAGACCCAGTACTTC.